This record concerns one T cell receptor beta chain sequence. The antigen remains undetermined. Produced via immunoSEQ multiplex PCR; TCRdb's table is partial and in-frame only. The sample lists under 300,000 clones, approximately 83% occurring once. This specimen belongs to a study of cytomegalovirus exposure and HLA in healthy donors. Study-level results: Around 160 TCR beta chains were listed as cytomegalovirus-associated.

The sequenced sample consisted of PBMCs. This TCR was sampled from a woman in her thirties in good health and CMV-seropositive.

The CDR3 DNA is TGCGCCAGCAGTGACCCTCGACTAGCGGGATACAATGAGCAGTTCTTC. It specifies CASSDPRLAGYNEQFF. The chain is built from TRBV10-1 and TRBJ2-1; TRBD2 matches 11 bases. From germline, CDR1 is WNHNN and CDR2 SYGVQD (reference sequence). The CDR3 runs to 16 residues. V lost 3 bases to trimming and J lost 4 bases; unmatched junction nucleotides: 5.